Presented here are 2 T cell receptor beta chains from one specimen sequenced in a study of blood T cell repertoires in COVID-19. Sequenced by immunoSEQ multiplex PCR; TCRdb stores in-frame clones only, minus some. The sample yields roughly 38,000 clones, over 80% seen once. The sequenced material came from peripheral blood. These receptors were collected from a woman in her seventies with acute or convalescent COVID-19.

The rearrangement links TRBV10-3 to TRBJ2-3; tentative D call: TRBD2 (6 bases). The V and J ends lost 3 bases and 2 bases respectively, with 9 bases between them. This CDR3 has 14 amino acids. Germline lookup yields CDR1 ENHRY and CDR2 SYGVKD. The CDR3 region has the DNA TGTGCCATCAGTGATACGGGGGTCACAGATACGCAGTATTTT. Residues: CAISDTGVTDTQYF.

This chain joins TRBV20-1 and TRBJ2-2; D gene ambiguous. The CDR3 consists of 14 residues. From germline, CDR1 is DFQATT and CDR2 SNEGSKA (reference sequence). V lost 3 bases to trimming and J lost 4 bases, with 12 bases between them. The CDR3 region is CSASPGRGTGELFF. The CDR3 nucleotides read TGCAGTGCTAGTCCCGGCCGCGGCACCGGGGAGCTGTTTTTT.